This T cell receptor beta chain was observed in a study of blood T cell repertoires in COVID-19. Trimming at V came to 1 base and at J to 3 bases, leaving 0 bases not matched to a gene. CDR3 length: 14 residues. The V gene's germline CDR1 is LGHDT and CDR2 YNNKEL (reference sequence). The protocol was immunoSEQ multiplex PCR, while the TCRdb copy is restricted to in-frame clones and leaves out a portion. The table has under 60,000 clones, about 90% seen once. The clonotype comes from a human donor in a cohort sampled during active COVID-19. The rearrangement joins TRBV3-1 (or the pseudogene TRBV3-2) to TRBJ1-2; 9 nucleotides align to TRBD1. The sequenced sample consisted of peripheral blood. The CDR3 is CASSQGQGDYGYTF. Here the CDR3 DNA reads TGTGCCAGCAGCCAAGGACAGGGGGACTATGGCTACACCTTC.